This T cell receptor beta chain was observed in a study of T cell responses to AZD1222 COVID-19 vaccine. CDR3 length: 14 residues. V trimming: 4 bases; J trimming: 5 bases; junction bases outside the gene matches: 10. Germline lookup yields CDR1 GTSNPN and CDR2 SVGIG (reference sequence). The repertoire was sequenced with immunoSEQ multiplex PCR; TCRdb's copy has only in-frame clones and lacks some. The repertoire holds 100,000 to 150,000 clones, with approximately 87% as singletons. This sequence joins TRBV30 and TRBJ2-7; the match to TRBD1 covers 8 bases. This sample comprised peripheral blood, obtained on day 0 of AZD1222 vaccination. This clonotype was obtained from an adult in good health. In DNA, the CDR3 is TGTGCCTGGAACCACGGGGGACAGGTAAACGAGCAGTACTTC. Its translation: CAWNHGGQVNEQYF.